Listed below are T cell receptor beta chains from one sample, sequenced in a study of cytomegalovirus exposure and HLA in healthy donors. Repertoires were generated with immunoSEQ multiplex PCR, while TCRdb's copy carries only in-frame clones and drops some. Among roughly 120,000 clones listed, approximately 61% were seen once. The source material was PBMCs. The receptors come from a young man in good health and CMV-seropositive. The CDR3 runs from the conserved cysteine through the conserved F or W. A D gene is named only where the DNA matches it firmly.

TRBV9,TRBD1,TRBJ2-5,CASSRRVGQGAGTQYF
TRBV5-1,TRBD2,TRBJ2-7,CASSPGGEYEQYF
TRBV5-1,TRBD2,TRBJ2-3,CASSLGASGKWADTQYF
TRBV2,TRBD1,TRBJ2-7,CASVLQGASYEQYF
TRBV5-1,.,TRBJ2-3,CASSPEEALTDTQYF
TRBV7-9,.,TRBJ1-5,CASSLEGNANQPQHF
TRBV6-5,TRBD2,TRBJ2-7,CASSYKLAGEQYF
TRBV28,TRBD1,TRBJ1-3,CASSLRTGLKYF
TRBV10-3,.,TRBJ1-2,CAISDQHRGLSYGYTF
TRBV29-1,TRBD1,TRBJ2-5,CSVEDRGRVPEQYF
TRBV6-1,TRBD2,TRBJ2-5,CASSEVASGRGETQYF
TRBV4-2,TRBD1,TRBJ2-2,CASSPTGTGHSGELFF
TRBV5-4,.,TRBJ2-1,CASSLFSSSYNEQFF
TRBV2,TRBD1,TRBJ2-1,CASSATGQGGNEQFF
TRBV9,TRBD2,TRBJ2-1,CASSASVAGGRNEQFF
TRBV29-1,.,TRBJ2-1,CSVEWAGRPYNEQFF
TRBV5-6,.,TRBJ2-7,CASSLRSSYEQYF
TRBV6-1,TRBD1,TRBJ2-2,CASSDRPPGQGNTGELFF
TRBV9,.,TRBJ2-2,CASSVVDTGELFF
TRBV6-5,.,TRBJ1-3,CASSYRVDSAGNTIYF
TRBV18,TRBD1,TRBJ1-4,CASSPPQGEGEKLFF
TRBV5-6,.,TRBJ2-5,CASIKIGQQETQYF
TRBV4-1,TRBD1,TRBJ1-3,CASSQGRDRGSGNTIYF
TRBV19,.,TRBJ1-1,CASSIGRMNRLNTEAFF
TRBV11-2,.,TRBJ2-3,CASSLRYRRSSTDTQYF
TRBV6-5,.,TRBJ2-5,CASSPSGEWGETQYF
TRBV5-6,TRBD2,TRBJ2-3,CASSHRLAGEGADTQYF
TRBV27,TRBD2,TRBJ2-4,CASSFAPNWGLAGPNIQYF
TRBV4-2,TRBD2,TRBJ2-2,CASSQEAGGPGELFF
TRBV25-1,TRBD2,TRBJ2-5,CASRLADYNEQYF
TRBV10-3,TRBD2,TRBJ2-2,CAISPQGGRNTGELFF
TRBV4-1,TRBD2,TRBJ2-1,CASSQDPGTSGNEQFF
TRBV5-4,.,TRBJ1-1,CASSLGVQARPTEAFF
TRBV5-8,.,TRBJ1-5,CASSFTGNQPQHF
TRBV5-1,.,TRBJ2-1,CASSFDSSYNEQFF
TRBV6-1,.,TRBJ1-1,CASSEVRESEAFF
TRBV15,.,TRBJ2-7,CATSRGGAGGVYEQYF
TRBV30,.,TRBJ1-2,CAWTAPGIYGYTF
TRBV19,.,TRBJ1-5,CASTRRQYQPQHF